This T cell receptor beta chain derives from a study of cytomegalovirus exposure and HLA in healthy donors. Overall study results and limits: With later analysis, a missense DCLRE1C variant became linked to TCR beta V- and J-gene trimming. The classifier, whose performance was assessed in both the original and validation cohorts, reportedly diagnosed cytomegalovirus status with high specificity and sensitivity.

Primers for the PCR totalled 60 Vbeta and 13 Jbeta. The method was immunoSEQ multiplex PCR; TCRdb's version includes in-frame clones alone and lacks a portion of them. The sample lists 150,000 to 250,000 clones, almost 85% seen once, with 2% to 2.5% in the top ten. Trimming cost V 2 bases and J 4 bases, with 4 bases left between them. The CDR3 totals 12 residues. Germline values: CDR1 SEHNR, CDR2 FQNEAQ (reference sequence). On this clone: What it recognizes is unknown.

The TCR comes from a woman aged 45-59 years in good health and CMV-seronegative. The V and J genes are TRBV7-9 and TRBJ2-3; D is ambiguous. The sequencing input was PBMCs. The CDR3 DNA follows: TGTGCCAGCAGCTTAACTTCAGATACGCAGTATTTT. It yields the protein CASSLTSDTQYF.